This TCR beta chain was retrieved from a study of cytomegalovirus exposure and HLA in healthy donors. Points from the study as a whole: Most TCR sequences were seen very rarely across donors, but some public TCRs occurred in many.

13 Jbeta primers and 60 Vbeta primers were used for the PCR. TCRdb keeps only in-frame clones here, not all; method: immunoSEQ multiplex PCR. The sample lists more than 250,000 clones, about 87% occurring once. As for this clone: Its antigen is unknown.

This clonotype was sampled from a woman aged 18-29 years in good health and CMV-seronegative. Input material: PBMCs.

The CDR3 region has the DNA TGTGCCAGTAGGCTCCAGGGAGGGGTCTATGGCTACACCTTC. Translation gives CASRLQGGVYGYTF. The rearrangement uses TRBV19 and TRBJ1-2; a possible D gene is TRBD1 (5 bases). The germline V gene encodes CDR1 LNHDA and CDR2 SQIVND (reference sequence). The CDR3 loop spans 14 amino acids. V was pared by 6 bases and J by 4 bases, with 15 bases between.